This T cell receptor beta chain was captured by sequencing in a study of technical replicates of blood from a handful of donors. This clone was found once. The V and J ends lost 0 bases and 5 bases respectively, with 8 bases between them. Germline lookup yields CDR1 SGDLS and CDR2 YYNGEE. The CDR3 is 13 residues long. Assay: immunoSEQ multiplex PCR; the TCRdb copy retains only in-frame clones and omits some. In the table there are around 68,000 clones, about 97% of which are singletons. The receptor was isolated from a human donor in good health. The sequencing input was T cells isolated from PBMCs. The chain uses TRBV9 and TRBJ1-1, with no clear D. DNA for the CDR3: TGTGCCAGCAGCGTAGAAAAGCGTACTGAAGCTTTCTTT. It encodes CASSVEKRTEAFF.